This is a list of T cell receptor beta chains from one sample in a study of molecular identifiers for immune sequencing clone quantification. TCRdb passed the PCR reads through MiXCR, listing each CDR3 protein once. Here the sample spans 460,000 or so distinct CDR3 sequences, 20% to 25% being singletons. Sequencing was carried out using naive CD8+ T cells from blood, with Jurkat cell RNA spiked in. Receptors originate from a human donor in good health. Some libraries in this study had Jurkat cell RNA spiked in. Both conserved end residues are part of each CDR3. A D gene is named only where the DNA matches it firmly. Size is omitted from some rows. Given values are once, few, many or a class for expanded clones.

d_gene: -; j_gene: TRBJ2-2; abundance: -; v_gene: TRBV9; CDR3aa: CASSVATSTGELFF; CDR3nt: TGTGCCAGCAGCGTAGCTACAAGCACCGGGGAGCTGTTTTTT
d_gene: -; j_gene: TRBJ1-5; abundance: -; v_gene: TRBV6-2/TRBV6-3; CDR3aa: CASSSRIGVQPQHF; CDR3nt: TGTGCCAGCAGTTCCCGCATAGGGGTTCAGCCCCAGCATTTT
d_gene: TRBD2; j_gene: TRBJ2-3; abundance: few; v_gene: TRBV20-1; CDR3aa: CSAISEGGAVWADTQYF; CDR3nt: TGCAGTGCTATTAGCGAGGGAGGGGCGGTTTGGGCAGATACGCAGTATTTT
d_gene: -; j_gene: TRBJ2-5; abundance: -; v_gene: TRBV7-9; CDR3aa: CASRITEGGGETQYF; CDR3nt: TGTGCCAGCAGGATAACGGAGGGCGGCGGAGAGACCCAGTACTTC
d_gene: TRBD1; j_gene: TRBJ2-7; abundance: -; v_gene: TRBV7-8; CDR3aa: CASSLFPTQGASCEQYF; CDR3nt: TGTGCCAGCAGCTTATTCCCCACTCAGGGGGCGTCCTGCGAGCAGTACTTC
d_gene: TRBD1; j_gene: TRBJ1-1; abundance: -; v_gene: TRBV7-9; CDR3aa: CASSLVTGGTTEAFF; CDR3nt: TGTGCCAGCAGCTTAGTAACAGGGGGTACCACTGAAGCTTTCTTT
d_gene: -; j_gene: TRBJ2-2; abundance: many; v_gene: TRBV7-2; CDR3aa: CASSFYANTGELFF; CDR3nt: TGTGCCAGCAGTTTCTACGCGAACACCGGGGAGCTGTTTTTT
d_gene: -; j_gene: TRBJ2-3; abundance: many; v_gene: TRBV7-2; CDR3aa: CASSFAGVDTQYF; CDR3nt: TGTGCCAGCAGCTTTGCCGGGGTAGATACGCAGTATTTT
d_gene: -; j_gene: TRBJ2-3; abundance: many; v_gene: TRBV7-8; CDR3aa: CASSLGQSRSTDTQYF; CDR3nt: TGTGCCAGCAGCCTTGGACAGAGCCGGAGCACAGATACGCAGTATTTT
d_gene: -; j_gene: TRBJ2-3; abundance: few; v_gene: TRBV6-5; CDR3aa: CASSYSMETDTDTQYF; CDR3nt: TGTGCCAGCAGTTACTCGATGGAGACGGATACAGATACGCAGTATTTT
d_gene: TRBD2; j_gene: TRBJ2-1; abundance: -; v_gene: TRBV3-1; CDR3aa: CASSQDGAGGPVYEQFF; CDR3nt: TGTGCCAGCAGCCAAGATGGGGCGGGAGGGCCGGTATATGAGCAGTTCTTC
d_gene: TRBD1; j_gene: TRBJ2-2; abundance: -; v_gene: TRBV24-1; CDR3aa: CATSDLPGTGGTGELFF; CDR3nt: TGTGCCACCAGTGATTTGCCGGGGACAGGGGGCACCGGGGAGCTGTTTTTT
d_gene: TRBD1; j_gene: TRBJ2-7; abundance: -; v_gene: TRBV14; CDR3aa: CASSHARGPADEQYF; CDR3nt: TGTGCCAGCAGCCACGCTAGGGGGCCTGCGGACGAGCAGTACTTC
d_gene: -; j_gene: TRBJ1-1; abundance: -; v_gene: TRBV29-1; CDR3aa: CSAGAGTEAFF; CDR3nt: TGCAGCGCCGGTGCGGGAACTGAAGCTTTCTTT
d_gene: -; j_gene: TRBJ1-1; abundance: many; v_gene: TRBV20-1; CDR3aa: CSARGPEDTEAFF; CDR3nt: TGCAGTGCTAGGGGTCCTGAAGACACTGAAGCTTTCTTT
d_gene: -; j_gene: TRBJ1-5; abundance: -; v_gene: TRBV12-3/TRBV12-4; CDR3aa: CTSTSSGAQHF; CDR3nt: TGTACCAGCACCTCAAGCGGGGCCCAGCATTTT
d_gene: TRBD2; j_gene: TRBJ2-3; abundance: many; v_gene: TRBV29-1; CDR3aa: CSGESSGGPADTQYF; CDR3nt: TGCAGCGGTGAATCGTCGGGGGGGCCAGCTGATACGCAGTATTTT
d_gene: TRBD2; j_gene: TRBJ2-2; abundance: few; v_gene: TRBV6-1; CDR3aa: CAGRLPGLAGGGGELFF; CDR3nt: TGTGCCGGCAGACTCCCCGGACTAGCGGGGGGCGGTGGGGAGCTGTTTTTT
d_gene: -; j_gene: TRBJ1-1; abundance: -; v_gene: TRBV2; CDR3aa: CASSEILIGGSTEAFF; CDR3nt: TGTGCCAGCAGTGAAATCCTTATCGGCGGGAGCACTGAAGCTTTCTTT
d_gene: TRBD2; j_gene: TRBJ2-5; abundance: few; v_gene: TRBV7-9; CDR3aa: CASSPNSGGAETQYF; CDR3nt: TGTGCCAGCAGCCCTAATAGCGGGGGGGCGGAGACCCAGTACTTC